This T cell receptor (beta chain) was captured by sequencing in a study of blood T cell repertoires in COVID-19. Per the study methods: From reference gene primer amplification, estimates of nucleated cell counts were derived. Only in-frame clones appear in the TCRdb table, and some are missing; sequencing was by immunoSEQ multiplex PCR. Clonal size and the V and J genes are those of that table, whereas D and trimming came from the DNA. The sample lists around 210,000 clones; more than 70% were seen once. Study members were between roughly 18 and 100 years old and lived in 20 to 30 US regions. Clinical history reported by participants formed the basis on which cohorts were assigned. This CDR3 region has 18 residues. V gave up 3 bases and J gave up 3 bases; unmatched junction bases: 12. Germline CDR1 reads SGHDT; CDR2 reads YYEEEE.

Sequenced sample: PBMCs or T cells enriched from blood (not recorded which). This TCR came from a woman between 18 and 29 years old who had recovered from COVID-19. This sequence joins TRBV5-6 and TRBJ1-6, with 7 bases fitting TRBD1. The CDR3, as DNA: TGTGCCAGCAGCTCGATCGCCGGGACAGCAAACTATAATTCACCCCTCCACTTT. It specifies CASSSIAGTANYNSPLHF.